This section outlines one T cell receptor beta chain sequence together with its context. The CDR3 spans 13 residues. V lost 10 bases and J lost 1, with 13 bases in between. CDR1 is MNHEY, CDR2 SVGAGI, per germline. This sample was included in a study of blood T cell repertoires in COVID-19. Study information: Researchers got acute and convalescent COVID-19 samples from the United States, Italy and Spain. The analysed material was cDNA or gDNA that came from T cells, B-cell-depleted T cells, or PBMCs.

Authors' methods: Counts of nucleated cells, estimated from reference gene primer amplification, were obtained. The method was immunoSEQ multiplex PCR; TCRdb's version includes in-frame clones alone and lacks a portion of them. V and J calls and clone size are given by that table; D and trimming were obtained from the DNA. This table has more than 40,000 clones, nearly 90% appearing once. Sequenced input: peripheral blood. The clonotype originates from a man aged 55 to 70 with acute or convalescent COVID-19. The genes are TRBV6-5 and TRBJ1-1; D is perhaps TRBD1 (6 bases). For the CDR3, the DNA is TGTGCCACCACGGGACACGGGAACACTGAAGCTTTCTTT. It translates to CATTGHGNTEAFF.